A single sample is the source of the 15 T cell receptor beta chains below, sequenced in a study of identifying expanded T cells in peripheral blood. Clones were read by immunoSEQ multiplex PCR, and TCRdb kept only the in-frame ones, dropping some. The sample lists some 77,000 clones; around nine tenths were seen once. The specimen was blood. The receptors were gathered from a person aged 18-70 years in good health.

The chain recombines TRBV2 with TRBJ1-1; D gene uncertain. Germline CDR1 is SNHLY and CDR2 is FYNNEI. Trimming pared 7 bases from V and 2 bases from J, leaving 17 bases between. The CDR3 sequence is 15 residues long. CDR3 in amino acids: CASIETEGSNTEAFF. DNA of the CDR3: TGTGCCAGCATAGAGACCGAGGGAAGTAACACTGAAGCTTTCTTT.

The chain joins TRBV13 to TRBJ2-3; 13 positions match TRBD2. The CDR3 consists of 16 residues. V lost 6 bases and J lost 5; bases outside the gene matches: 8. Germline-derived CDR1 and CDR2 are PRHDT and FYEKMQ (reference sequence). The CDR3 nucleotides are TGTGCCAGCAGTCCAAGACTAGCGGGGGGAATAGATACGCAGTATTTT. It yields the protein CASSPRLAGGIDTQYF.

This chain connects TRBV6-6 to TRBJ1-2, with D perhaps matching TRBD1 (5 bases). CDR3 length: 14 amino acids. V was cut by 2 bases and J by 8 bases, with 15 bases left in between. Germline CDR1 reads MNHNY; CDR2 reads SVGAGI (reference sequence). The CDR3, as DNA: TGTGCCAGCAGTTACACACAGGACCCGCAGGGCTACACCTTC. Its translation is CASSYTQDPQGYTF.

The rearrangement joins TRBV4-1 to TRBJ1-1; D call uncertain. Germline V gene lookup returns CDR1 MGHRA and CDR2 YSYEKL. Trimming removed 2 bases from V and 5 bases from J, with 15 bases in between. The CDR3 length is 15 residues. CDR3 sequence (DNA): TGCGCCAGCAGCCAAAAGCGAGGGATCGGAACTGAAGCTTTCTTT. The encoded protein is CASSQKRGIGTEAFF.

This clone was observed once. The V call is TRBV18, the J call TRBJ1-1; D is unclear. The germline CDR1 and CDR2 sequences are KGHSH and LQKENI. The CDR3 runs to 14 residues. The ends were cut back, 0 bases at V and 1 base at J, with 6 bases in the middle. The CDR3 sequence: CASSPPGRNTEAFF. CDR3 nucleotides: TGTGCCAGCTCACCACCAGGTCGGAACACTGAAGCTTTCTTT.

CDR3 sequence reads: CASSISGDSNQPQHF. For the CDR3, the DNA is TGTGCCAGTAGTATTAGCGGAGATAGCAATCAGCCCCAGCATTTT. The J gene is TRBJ1-5, the V gene TRBV19; D is unclear. Germline V gene sequence: CDR1 LNHDA, CDR2 SQIVND (reference sequence). The CDR3 has 15 amino acids. Between the trimmed V and J ends, which lost 3 bases and 0 bases, there was a span of 9 bases.

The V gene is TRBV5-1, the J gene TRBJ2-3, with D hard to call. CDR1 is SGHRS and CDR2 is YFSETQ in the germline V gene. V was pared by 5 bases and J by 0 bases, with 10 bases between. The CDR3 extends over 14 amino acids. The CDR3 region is CASRAGPSTDTQYF. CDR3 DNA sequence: TGCGCCAGCAGAGCCGGGCCTAGCACAGATACGCAGTATTTT.

CDR3 loop: CASSSAGSATNEKLFF. The CDR3 coding sequence is TGTGCCAGCTCGTCGGCCGGGAGTGCAACTAATGAAAAACTGTTTTTT. The V and J genes are TRBV18 and TRBJ1-4; no clear D. V gave up 6 bases and J gave up 0 bases, with 14 bases separating them. The CDR3 consists of 16 residues. Germline assignment: CDR1 KGHSH and CDR2 LQKENI. The whole variable domain, filled in from reference TRBV18 and TRBJ1-4, reads NAGVMQNPRHLVRRRGQEARLRCSPMKGHSHVYWYRQLPEEGLKFMVYLQKENIIDESGMPKERFSAEFPKEGPSILRIQQVVRGDSAAYFCASSSAGSATNEKLFFGSGTQLSVL.

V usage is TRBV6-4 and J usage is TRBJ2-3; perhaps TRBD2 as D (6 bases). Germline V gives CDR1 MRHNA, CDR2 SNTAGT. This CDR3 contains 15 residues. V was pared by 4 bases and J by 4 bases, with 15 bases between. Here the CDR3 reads CASSALAGRSDTQYF. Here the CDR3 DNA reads TGTGCCAGCAGTGCGTTGGCGGGGAGGTCAGATACGCAGTATTTT.

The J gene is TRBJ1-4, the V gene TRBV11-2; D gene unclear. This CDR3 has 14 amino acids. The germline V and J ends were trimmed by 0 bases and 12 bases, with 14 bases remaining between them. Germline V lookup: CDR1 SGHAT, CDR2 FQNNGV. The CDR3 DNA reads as TGTGCCAGCAGCTTAGAACGGGCAGTCGGAGAACTGTTTTTT. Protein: CASSLERAVGELFF.

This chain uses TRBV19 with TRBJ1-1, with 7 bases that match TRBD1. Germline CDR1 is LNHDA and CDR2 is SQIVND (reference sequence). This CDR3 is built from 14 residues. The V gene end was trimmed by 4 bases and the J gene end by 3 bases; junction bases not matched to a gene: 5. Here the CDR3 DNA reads TGTGCCAGTAGTACGGACAGGACGTACACTGAAGCTTTCTTT. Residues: CASSTDRTYTEAFF.

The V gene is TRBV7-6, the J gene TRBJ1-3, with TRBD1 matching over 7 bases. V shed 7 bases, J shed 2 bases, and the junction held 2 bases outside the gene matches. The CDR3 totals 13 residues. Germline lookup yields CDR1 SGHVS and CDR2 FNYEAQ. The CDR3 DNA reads TGTGCCAGCACAGGGGGAGCTGGAAACACCATATATTTT. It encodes CASTGGAGNTIYF.

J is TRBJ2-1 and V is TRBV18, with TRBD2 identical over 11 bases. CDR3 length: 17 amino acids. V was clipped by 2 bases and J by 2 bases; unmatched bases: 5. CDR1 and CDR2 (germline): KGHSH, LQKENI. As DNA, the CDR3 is TGTGCCAGCTCACCAAGTCTTAGCGGGGGGGCCTACAATGAGCAGTTCTTC. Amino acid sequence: CASSPSLSGGAYNEQFF.

CDR3 sequence: CASSHRGAGGLETQYF. CDR3 sequence (DNA): TGTGCCAGTAGTCACAGGGGAGCGGGGGGGCTAGAGACCCAGTACTTC. The chain has TRBV19 and TRBJ2-5, with 10 bases lining up with TRBD2. With 5 bases clipped from V and 4 bases from J, the junction kept 10 bases outside the gene matches. The CDR3 covers 16 residues. Germline CDR1 is LNHDA and CDR2 is SQIVND (reference sequence).

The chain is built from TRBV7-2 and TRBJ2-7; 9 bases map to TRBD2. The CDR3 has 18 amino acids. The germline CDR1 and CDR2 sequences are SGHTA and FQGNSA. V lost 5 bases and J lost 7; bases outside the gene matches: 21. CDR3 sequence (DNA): TGTGCCAGCAGCCAAGAGGGGCGCGGGGGGGCCCTCCGGAGAGAGCAGTACTTC. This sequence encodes CASSQEGRGGALRREQYF. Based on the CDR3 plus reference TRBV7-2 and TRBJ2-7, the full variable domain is GAGVSQSPSNKVTEKGKDVELRCDPISGHTALYWYRQSLGQGLEFLIYFQGNSAPDKSGLPSDRFSAERTGGSVSTLTIQRTQQEDSAVYLCASSQEGRGGALRREQYFGPGTRLTVT.